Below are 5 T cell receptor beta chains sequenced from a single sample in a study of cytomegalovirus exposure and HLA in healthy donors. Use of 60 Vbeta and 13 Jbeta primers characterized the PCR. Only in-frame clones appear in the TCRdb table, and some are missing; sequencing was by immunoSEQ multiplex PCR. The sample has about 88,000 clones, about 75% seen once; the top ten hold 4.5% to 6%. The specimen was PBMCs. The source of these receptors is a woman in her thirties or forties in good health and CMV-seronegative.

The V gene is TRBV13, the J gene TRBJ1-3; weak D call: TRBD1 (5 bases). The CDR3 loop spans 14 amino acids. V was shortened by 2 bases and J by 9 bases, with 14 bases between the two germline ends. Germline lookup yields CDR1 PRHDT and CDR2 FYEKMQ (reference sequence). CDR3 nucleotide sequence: TGTGCCAGCAGCTTACCTTCTGGCGGGGGCACCATATATTTT. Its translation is CASSLPSGGGTIYF.

The CDR3, as DNA: TGTGCCAGCAGCTTGGGGGACAGGGATTATGGCTACACCTTC. This gives the protein CASSLGDRDYGYTF. This chain joins TRBV5-4 and TRBJ1-2, with 9 bases fitting TRBD1. Unmatched junction bases numbered 2, after V lost 0 bases and J lost 5 bases. The CDR3 extends over 14 amino acids. Germline assignment: CDR1 SGHNT and CDR2 YYREEE (reference sequence).

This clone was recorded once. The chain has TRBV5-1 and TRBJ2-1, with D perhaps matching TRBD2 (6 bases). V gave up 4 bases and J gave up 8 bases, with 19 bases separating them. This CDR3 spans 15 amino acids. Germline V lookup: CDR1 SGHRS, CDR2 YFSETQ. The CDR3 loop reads CASSERASGQDEQFF. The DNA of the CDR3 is TGCGCCAGCAGCGAACGGGCCAGCGGGCAAGATGAGCAGTTCTTC.

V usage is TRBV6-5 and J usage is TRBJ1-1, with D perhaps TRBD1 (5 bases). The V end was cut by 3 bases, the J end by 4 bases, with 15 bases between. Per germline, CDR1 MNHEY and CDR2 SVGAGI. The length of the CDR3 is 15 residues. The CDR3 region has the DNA TGTGCCAGCAGTTATGAGGGGAGGTTAGGCACTGAAGCTTTCTTT. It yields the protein CASSYEGRLGTEAFF.

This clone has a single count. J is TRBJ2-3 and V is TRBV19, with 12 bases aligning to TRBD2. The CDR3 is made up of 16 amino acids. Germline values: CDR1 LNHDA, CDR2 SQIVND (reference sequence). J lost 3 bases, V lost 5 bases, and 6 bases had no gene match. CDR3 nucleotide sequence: TGTGCCAGTAGTGCCCGGACTAGCGGGGTAACAGATACGCAGTATTTT. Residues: CASSARTSGVTDTQYF.